Listed below are T cell receptor beta chains from one sample, sequenced in a study of graft-versus-host responses after intestinal transplantation. No antigen has been identified for these receptors. Sequencing used immunoSEQ multiplex PCR; TCRdb keeps in-frame clones, though not all of them. The table has 80,000 to 95,000 clones, around 90% seen once. Source: unstimulated CD8+ T cells sorted from spleen or lymph node cells, taken before intestinal transplant. These receptors were obtained from a human donor who received an intestinal transplant. The CDR3 runs from the conserved cysteine through the conserved F or W. A D gene is named only where the DNA matches it firmly. The size field is filled for only some rows; it gives once, few, many or a size class.

len,v_gene,j_gene,abundance,d_gene,CDR3aa,CDR3nt
17,TRBV19,TRBJ1-5,.,TRBD1,CASSILAGGLSNQPQHF,TGTGCCAGTAGTATTTTGGCAGGGGGCTTGAGCAATCAGCCCCAGCATTTT
14,TRBV27,TRBJ1-2,.,.,CASSPPGAPYGYTF,TGTGCCAGCAGCCCACCAGGGGCTCCTTATGGCTACACCTTC
19,TRBV7-9,TRBJ1-2,.,.,CASSLTTRQVIRANYGYTF,TGTGCCAGCAGCTTAACGACGAGGCAGGTCATTCGAGCTAACTATGGCTACACCTTC
15,TRBV7-9,TRBJ2-3,.,TRBD1,CASSSPGQGHDTQYF,TGTGCCAGCAGCTCACCGGGACAGGGGCACGATACGCAGTATTTT
18,TRBV14,TRBJ2-3,.,.,CASSQGAVNRLRTDTQYF,TGTGCCAGCAGCCAGGGGGCGGTGAACAGACTACGCACGGATACGCAGTATTTT
13,TRBV7-7,TRBJ1-1,.,.,CTSSLVGVAEAFF,TGTACCAGCAGCTTAGTGGGTGTCGCTGAAGCTTTCTTT
16,TRBV11-2,TRBJ1-2,.,.,CASSPPGGRSPHGYTF,TGTGCCAGCAGCCCCCCGGGGGGGCGCAGTCCCCATGGCTACACCTTC
13,TRBV21-1,TRBJ2-4,.,.,CASGPGPKNIQYF,TGTGCCAGCGGTCCGGGCCCCAAAAACATTCAGTACTTC
16,TRBV5-4,TRBJ1-5,.,.,CASSLPDSDGNQPQHF,TGTGCCAGCAGCTTGCCCGACTCGGATGGCAATCAGCCCCAGCATTTT
15,TRBV7-9,TRBJ1-4,.,.,CASSLSPGPNEKLFF,TGTGCCAGCAGCTTATCTCCAGGGCCCAATGAAAAACTGTTTTTT
15,TRBV19,TRBJ2-5,once,TRBD2,CASSTLAGGGETQYF,TGTGCCAGTAGTACCTTAGCGGGAGGGGGGGAGACCCAGTACTTC
16,TRBV7-6,TRBJ2-1,.,TRBD2,CASSLVGPWEGNEQFF,TGTGCCAGCAGCTTAGTCGGGCCCTGGGAGGGGAATGAGCAGTTCTTC
15,TRBV6-5,TRBJ2-3,.,.,CASSYSNREADTQYF,TGTGCCAGCAGTTACTCGAACCGGGAAGCAGATACGCAGTATTTT
15,TRBV25-1,TRBJ1-2,.,TRBD1,CASSDMDREGYGYTF,TGTGCCAGCAGTGATATGGACAGGGAGGGCTATGGCTACACCTTC
17,TRBV4-1,TRBJ2-7,.,.,CASSQDPELAPAYEQYF,TGCGCCAGCAGCCAAGATCCCGAACTAGCACCAGCCTACGAGCAGTACTTC
15,TRBV6-5,TRBJ2-3,.,.,CASRPLADSTDTQYF,TGTGCCAGCAGACCGTTAGCGGATAGCACAGATACGCAGTATTTT
13,TRBV5-1,TRBJ2-7,.,.,CASSLDAAYEQYF,TGCGCCAGCAGCCTGGACGCAGCCTACGAGCAGTACTTC
14,TRBV19,TRBJ2-1,.,.,CASSIGFMGNEQFF,TGTGCCAGTAGTATTGGATTTATGGGAAATGAGCAGTTCTTC
15,TRBV5-1,TRBJ2-5,.,.,CASSSRDGSQETQYF,TGCGCCAGCAGCTCAAGGGACGGAAGCCAAGAGACCCAGTACTTC
16,TRBV2,TRBJ1-6,few,.,CASSAHQDVGNSPLHF,TGTGCCAGCAGTGCACATCAGGACGTAGGGAATTCACCCCTCCACTTT